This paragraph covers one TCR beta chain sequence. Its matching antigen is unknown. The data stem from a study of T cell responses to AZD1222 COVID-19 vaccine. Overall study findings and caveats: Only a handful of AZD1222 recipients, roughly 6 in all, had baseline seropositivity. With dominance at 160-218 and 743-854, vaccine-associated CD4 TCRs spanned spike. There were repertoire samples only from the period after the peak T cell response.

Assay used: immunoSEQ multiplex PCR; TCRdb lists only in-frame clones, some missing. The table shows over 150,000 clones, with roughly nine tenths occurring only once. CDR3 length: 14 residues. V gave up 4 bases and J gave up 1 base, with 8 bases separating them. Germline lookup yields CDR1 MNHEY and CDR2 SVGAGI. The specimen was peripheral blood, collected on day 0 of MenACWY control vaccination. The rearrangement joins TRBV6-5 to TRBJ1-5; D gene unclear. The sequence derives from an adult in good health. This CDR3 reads CASSSGGSNQPQHF. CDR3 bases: TGTGCCAGCAGTTCAGGAGGCAGCAATCAGCCCCAGCATTTT.